This T cell receptor (beta chain) was retrieved from a study of shared clonotypes between healthy human individuals. Across the whole study: Donors had three CD4 naive, three CD4 memory, two CD8 naive and one CD8 memory plate apiece.

Concerning this clone itself: Its cognate antigen is unknown.

Researchers partitioned CD4+ cells into CD45RA+ naive and CD45RA-negative memory subsets. Findings of the study overall: Inspection by rarefaction showed sorted-subset sequencing to be incomplete despite large depth.

The V segment lost 11 bases and the J segment 6 bases; nucleotides outside the gene matches: 8. The germline V gene has CDR1 LNHNV and CDR2 YYDKDF (reference sequence). The CDR3 consists of 13 residues. Profiled with immunoSEQ multiplex PCR; TCRdb holds only in-frame clones, not every one. The data hold roughly 1.4 million clones, with 98% observed a single time. The receptor comes from a man aged 30 to 45 in good health. The J gene is TRBJ2-2, the V gene TRBV15; TRBD1 agrees at 8 bases. Sample: naive CD4+ T cells sorted from blood. Stated subset: CD45RA+ positively selected. The CDR3 region is CASRQGSAGELFF. The CDR3 DNA reads TGTGCCTCACGACAGGGGAGCGCCGGGGAGCTGTTTTTT.